The text below deals with one T cell receptor (beta chain). V lost 3 bases, J lost 4 bases, and 12 bases lay in between. This CDR3 comprises 14 residues. CDR1 SGHRS and CDR2 YFSETQ come from the germline V gene. The data are from a study of blood T cell repertoires in COVID-19. Study at large: The samples span acute and convalescent COVID-19 from the United States, Italy and Spain.

Measured with immunoSEQ multiplex PCR; TCRdb has only the in-frame clones, and not every one. The repertoire holds roughly 22,000 clones, with around 83% as singletons. This TCR was recovered from a human donor in a cohort sampled during active COVID-19. V gene TRBV5-1 combines with J gene TRBJ2-3, with D uncertain. The specimen was peripheral blood. As DNA, the CDR3 is TGCGCCAGCAGCTCCTACTCTAGACCAGATACGCAGTATTTT. It is translated as CASSSYSRPDTQYF.